Only a few counts were recorded for the clone carrying this T cell receptor beta chain. TCRdb redid the calling of the RT-PCR reads with MiXCR, one entry per CDR3 protein. The sample carries some 200,000 distinct CDR3 sequences, roughly 12% recorded once. This specimen belongs to a study of response to subunit inactivated influenza vaccine. The CDR3 is 16 amino acids. V shed 4 bases and J 0 bases; nucleotides not matched to a gene: 6. Germline CDR1 is SGDLS and CDR2 is YYNGEE. The same sample was also studied in work on T cells expressing NK-cell markers. That paper notes: 5'RACE template switching with UMIs generated TCR beta cDNA. Among several donors, these clonotypes also ranked first in the CD3+CD56-NKG2C+ fraction.

The starting material was CD8+ T cells sorted from PBMCs, obtained 11 to 12 days after vaccination. This clonotype was sampled from a man in his forties or fifties who received an inactivated influenza vaccine. This rearrangement joins TRBV9 to TRBJ2-3; TRBD1 matches 9 bases. The DNA of the CDR3 is TGTGCCAGCAGCTCCAACAGGGGGCCCAGCACAGATACGCAGTATTTT. Protein product: CASSSNRGPSTDTQYF.